These T cell receptor beta chains were read from a single sample in a study of CD8 T cells in Susac syndrome. One entry per CDR3 protein, called by TCRdb with MiXCR from the immunoSEQ multiplex PCR reads. There are about 300,000 distinct CDR3 sequences in the sample; 65% to 90% occur only once, and around 0.2% lies in the top ten. Input material: CD8+ T cells from PBMCs. The receptors originated from a human donor with multiple sclerosis. CDR3s include the opening cysteine and the closing phenylalanine or tryptophan. A D gene is named only where the DNA matches it firmly. Size is omitted from some rows. Given values are once, few, many or a class for expanded clones.

j_call | cdr3_length | d_call | v_call | clone_size | cdr3_nt | cdr3_aa
TRBJ1-2 | 13 | TRBD1 | TRBV7-9 | NA | TGTGCCAGCAGCATCCTCCCCGACAGGGATCAAACCTTC | CASSILPDRDQTF
TRBJ2-1 | 16 | NA | TRBV10-3 | NA | TGTGCCATCAGTGAGCCACGGGGGACCACCTACAATGAGCAGTTCTTC | CAISEPRGTTYNEQFF
TRBJ1-1 | 15 | NA | TRBV20-1 | NA | TGCAGTGCTAGAGACCTAGATGGGATGAACACTGAAGCTTTCTTT | CSARDLDGMNTEAFF
TRBJ1-4 | 15 | TRBD1 | TRBV25-1 | NA | TGTGCCAGCAGTGAGTCCGGGACAGGTACTGAAAAACTGTTTTTT | CASSESGTGTEKLFF
TRBJ1-1 | 17 | NA | TRBV18 | NA | TGTGCCAGCTCACCACCTGATTGGACAGCCGATAACACTGAAGCTTTCTTT | CASSPPDWTADNTEAFF
TRBJ2-5 | 14 | TRBD1 | TRBV6-2/TRBV6-3 | NA | TGTGCCAGCAACCTTGCGACAGGGGAAGAGACCCAGTACTTC | CASNLATGEETQYF
TRBJ2-7 | 13 | NA | TRBV28 | once | TGTGCCAGCAGTCACAGGACGAGGGTCGAGCAGTACTTC | CASSHRTRVEQYF
TRBJ2-1 | 13 | NA | TRBV19 | once | TGTGCCAGTAGTATACCAGATTACAATGAGCAGTTCTTC | CASSIPDYNEQFF
TRBJ2-2 | 12 | NA | TRBV27 | NA | TGTGCCAGCAGTTCAGCGGCCGGGGAGCTGTTTTTT | CASSSAAGELFF
TRBJ2-3 | 15 | NA | TRBV13 | NA | TGTGCCAGCAGCCCCCTGGGGGGAGCGGCAGATACGCAGTATTTT | CASSPLGGAADTQYF
TRBJ1-2 | 13 | NA | TRBV6-2/TRBV6-3 | few | TGTGCCAGCAGTTACCCAAACATGCGTGGCTACACCTTC | CASSYPNMRGYTF
TRBJ2-7 | 13 | NA | TRBV10-3 | NA | TGTGCCATCAGTGCAGGGGATTCCTACGAGCAGTACTTC | CAISAGDSYEQYF
TRBJ2-1 | 16 | NA | TRBV11-2 | NA | TGTGCCAGCAGCTTAGCGCACAGGGAGAAGGACGATGAGCAGTTCTTC | CASSLAHREKDDEQFF
TRBJ1-1 | 15 | NA | TRBV25-1 | NA | TGTGCCAGCAGTGAGGATAAGACACTGAACACTGAAGCTTTCTTT | CASSEDKTLNTEAFF
TRBJ2-3 | 14 | TRBD1 | TRBV7-9 | NA | TGTGCCAGCACCCTAGGACAGGGCGGTGATACGCAGTATTTT | CASTLGQGGDTQYF
TRBJ1-4 | 15 | TRBD1 | TRBV2 | once | TGTGCCAGCAGCGCTAGTGGACAGGGTAATGAAAAACTGTTTTTT | CASSASGQGNEKLFF
TRBJ2-7 | 15 | NA | TRBV4-1 | NA | TGCGCCAGCAGCCAAGATCGGGACCCATCTTACGAGCAGTACTTC | CASSQDRDPSYEQYF
TRBJ1-5 | 17 | NA | TRBV28 | NA | TGTGCCAGCAGTTTAAAAAGGTTATGGAATAGCAATCAGCCCCAGCATTTT | CASSLKRLWNSNQPQHF
TRBJ1-2 | 13 | TRBD1 | TRBV30 | NA | TGTGCCTGGAGTATCGGACAGGGGGATGGCTACACCTTC | CAWSIGQGDGYTF
TRBJ1-1 | 16 | NA | TRBV5-1 | NA | TGCGCCAGCAGCTCGGGGGAGGGCGGTGTTGGCACTGAAGCTTTCTTT | CASSSGEGGVGTEAFF
TRBJ2-1 | 18 | NA | TRBV7-3 | NA | TGTGCCAGCAGCTTAAACGGGCCTATAGTAACCACCTACAATGAGCAGTTCTTC | CASSLNGPIVTTYNEQFF
TRBJ2-5 | 16 | NA | TRBV11-2 | NA | TGTGCCAGCAGCTTACCTCCGACCTGGGGTGGAGAGACCCAGTACTTC | CASSLPPTWGGETQYF
TRBJ2-1 | 16 | TRBD2 | TRBV27 | NA | TGTGCCAGCAGTTTCTTCGGGACTAGCGGCCACAATGAGCAGTTCTTC | CASSFFGTSGHNEQFF
TRBJ1-1 | 15 | NA | TRBV3-1 | NA | TGTGCCAGCAGCCGACTACACCGTATGAACACTGAAGCTTTCTTT | CASSRLHRMNTEAFF
TRBJ2-7 | 13 | NA | TRBV20-1 | few | TGCAGTGCTAGAGTCGCGTCTTCCTACGAGCAGTACTTC | CSARVASSYEQYF
TRBJ2-1 | 15 | NA | TRBV27 | NA | TGTGCCAGCAGTTTTACCGGGAGCTCCTACAATGAGCAGTTCTTC | CASSFTGSSYNEQFF
TRBJ2-2 | 11 | NA | TRBV6-1 | few | TGTGCCAGCAGTAGAACCGGGGAGCTGTTTTTT | CASSRTGELFF
TRBJ2-2 | 14 | NA | TRBV4-3 | NA | TGCGCCAGCAGCCAAGAGCGGAACACCGGGGAGCTGTTTTTT | CASSQERNTGELFF
TRBJ1-3 | 15 | NA | TRBV30 | NA | TGTGCCTGGAGTGGTCCCGGGGGCCCTGAAAACACCATATATTTT | CAWSGPGGPENTIYF
TRBJ2-1 | 15 | TRBD2 | TRBV4-1 | NA | TGCGCCAGCACCTCTATGGCGGGAGCCTACAATGAGCAGTTCTTC | CASTSMAGAYNEQFF
TRBJ2-1 | 11 | NA | TRBV20-1 | NA | TGCAGGACGGGACCCTTCAATGAGCAGTTCTTC | CRTGPFNEQFF
TRBJ2-3 | 17 | TRBD2 | TRBV9 | NA | TGTGCCAGCAGCGCGGGTAGCGGGAGGGGTAGCACAGATACGCAGTATTTT | CASSAGSGRGSTDTQYF
TRBJ1-4 | 15 | TRBD1 | TRBV7-9 | NA | TGTGCCAGCAGCTTAGGACAGGGAGCTAATGAAAAACTGTTTTTT | CASSLGQGANEKLFF
TRBJ1-1 | 13 | NA | TRBV9 | once | TGTGCCAGCAGCGTAGAGGGGGGAACTGAAGCTTTCTTT | CASSVEGGTEAFF
TRBJ2-1 | 17 | TRBD2 | TRBV28 | NA | TGTGCCAGCAGTTTGCGACTAGCGGGAGGGCTTTACAATGAGCAGTTCTTC | CASSLRLAGGLYNEQFF
TRBJ2-6 | 18 | TRBD1 | TRBV11-2 | NA | TGTGCCAGCAGTTTGCCCGGGACAGGTCCCTCTGGGGCCAACGTCCTGACTTTC | CASSLPGTGPSGANVLTF
TRBJ2-2 | 15 | NA | TRBV28 | NA | TGTGCCAGCAGTTTCTCCCCCCGGGGCACCGGGGAGCTGTTTTTT | CASSFSPRGTGELFF
TRBJ1-1 | 11 | NA | TRBV6-5 | NA | TGTGCCAGCAGAACACGATGGGAGGCTTTCTTT | CASRTRWEAFF
TRBJ1-5 | 15 | TRBD1 | TRBV4-3 | NA | TGCGCCAGCAGCCAGGGGACAGGACCAGATCAGCCCCAGCTTTTT | CASSQGTGPDQPQLF
TRBJ2-7 | 16 | NA | TRBV7-8 | NA | TGTGCCAGCAGCTCAAGACGTGGGGGGACCTCCTACGAGCAGTACTTC | CASSSRRGGTSYEQYF
TRBJ2-2 | 13 | NA | TRBV2 | NA | TGTGCCGGGGGCGAGCTGATCACCGGGGAGCTGTTTTTT | CAGGELITGELFF
TRBJ1-5 | 15 | NA | TRBV6-5 | NA | TGTGCCACCTCCCCGGGTTGGGGGAATAGTCAGCCCCAGCATTTT | CATSPGWGNSQPQHF
TRBJ2-1 | 15 | TRBD2 | TRBV15 | NA | TGTGCCACCAGCGGCCGGGCTAGCGGGAGTTATGAGCAGTTCTTC | CATSGRASGSYEQFF
TRBJ2-2 | 17 | NA | TRBV28 | NA | TGTGCCAGCAGTTCGGCGGGTCTCGCGTCGAACACCGGGGAGCTGTTTTTT | CASSSAGLASNTGELFF
TRBJ2-1 | 17 | NA | TRBV4-3 | NA | TGCGCCAGCAGCCAAGATTCGGGGCAGGATCGGTACGATGAGCAGTTCTTC | CASSQDSGQDRYDEQFF